Shown below are 23 T cell receptor beta chains from a single sample sequenced in a study of cytomegalovirus exposure and HLA in healthy donors. The PCR ran on 60 Vbeta and 13 Jbeta primers. TCRdb's copy holds only in-frame clones and misses some; the assay was immunoSEQ multiplex PCR. The repertoire holds some 200,000 clones, with approximately 78% as singletons. The sequencing input was PBMCs. The receptors were sampled from a woman under 30 in good health and CMV-seronegative.

V gene TRBV28 combines with J gene TRBJ1-4; D gene ambiguous. The V end was cut by 5 bases, the J end by 3 bases, with 10 bases between. Germline assignment: CDR1 MDHEN and CDR2 SYDVKM. The length of the CDR3 is 14 residues. CDR3 sequence: CASSVHGANEKLFF. As DNA, the CDR3 is TGTGCCAGCAGTGTACACGGGGCTAATGAAAAACTGTTTTTT.

This clone was counted between two and nine times. The chain carries TRBV19 and TRBJ2-5; D is unresolved. Per the germline V gene, CDR1 is LNHDA and CDR2 is SQIVND (reference sequence). The CDR3 is 13 residues long. V gave up 3 bases and J gave up 2 bases, with 7 bases separating them. The CDR3 DNA reads TGTGCCAGTAGTATTGTTAGACAAGAGACCCAGTACTTC. This codes for CASSIVRQETQYF. Drawing the rest from reference TRBV19 and TRBJ2-5, the complete variable domain is DGGITQSPKYLFRKEGQNVTLSCEQNLNHDAMYWYRQDPGQGLRLIYYSQIVNDFQKGDIAEGYSVSREKKESFPLTVTSAQKNPTAFYLCASSIVRQETQYFGPGTRLLVL.

This clone was seen a few times. CDR3 nucleotides: TGTGCCAGCAGTCTGGACAGTTATAGCAATCAGCCCCAGCATTTT. It translates to CASSLDSYSNQPQHF. The rearrangement links TRBV6-1 to TRBJ1-5; D possibly corresponds to TRBD1 (6 bases). CDR1 MNHNS and CDR2 SASEGT come from the germline V gene. CDR3 length: 15 residues. Trimming removed 5 bases at V and 0 bases at J, with 11 bases between.

Comments on this clone: Other DNA sequences in the sample encode the same CDR3. The V and J genes are TRBV4-2 and TRBJ2-7; D is undetermined. CDR1 LGHNA and CDR2 YNFKEQ come from the germline V gene. V lost 3 bases and J lost 1, with 13 bases in between. This CDR3 region has 15 residues. This CDR3 reads CASSHGTSISYEQYF. The DNA of the CDR3 is TGTGCCAGCAGCCACGGTACCTCCATTTCCTACGAGCAGTACTTC.

The chain links TRBV5-1 to TRBJ2-2, with 12 bases fitting TRBD2. V was pared by 0 bases and J by 6 bases, with 12 bases of the junction left unmatched. The CDR3 runs 19 residues. From germline, CDR1 is SGHRS and CDR2 YFSETQ. CDR3 in amino acids: CASSLASYLTSGSPGELFF. CDR3 in DNA: TGCGCCAGCAGCTTGGCGTCCTACTTGACTAGCGGGAGCCCCGGGGAGCTGTTTTTT.

J is TRBJ2-2 and V is TRBV25-1; 11 bases are shared with TRBD2. V gave up 6 bases and J gave up 5 bases; unmatched junction bases: 8. Per the germline V gene, CDR1 is MGHDK and CDR2 is SYGVNS. The CDR3 loop spans 16 amino acids. The CDR3 loop reads CASRHAGLAATGELFF. CDR3 in DNA: TGTGCCAGCAGACACGCGGGACTAGCGGCTACCGGGGAGCTGTTTTTT.

CDR3 DNA sequence: TGTGCCAGCAGTTACATCCGGTCGGGGGTGAATACGCAGTATTTT. It is translated as CASSYIRSGVNTQYF. This sequence joins TRBV6-5 and TRBJ2-3, with D possibly being TRBD2 (6 bases). V dropped 2 bases and J dropped 7 bases, with 16 bases sitting between them. The CDR3 runs to 15 residues. Looked up from germline, CDR1 is MNHEY and CDR2 is SVGAGI.

This clone was counted between two and nine times. The rearrangement links TRBV19 to TRBJ2-3, with D unresolved. The CDR3 sequence is 14 residues long. The V gene's germline CDR1 is LNHDA and CDR2 SQIVND (reference sequence). Trimming left V 3 bases short and J 3 bases short, with 10 bases between. The CDR3 spells CASSIGVETDTQYF. In DNA form, the CDR3 reads TGTGCCAGTAGTATCGGAGTGGAGACAGATACGCAGTATTTT.

This clone was picked up one time. The J gene is TRBJ1-6, the V gene TRBV30; D is undetermined. The CDR3 covers 12 residues. V dropped 2 bases and J dropped 8 bases, with 7 bases sitting between them. Germline CDR1 reads GTSNPN; CDR2 reads SVGIG (reference sequence). The CDR3 DNA reads as TGTGCCTGGAGTCTTCGGGATTCACCCCTCCACTTT. Translated: CAWSLRDSPLHF.

This rearrangement joins TRBV20-1 to TRBJ2-7, with TRBD1 matching over 8 bases. V lost 8 bases and J lost 11; bases outside the gene matches: 8. Germline V CDR1 and CDR2: DFQATT, SNEGSKA (reference sequence). The length of the CDR3 is 10 residues. DNA for the CDR3: TGCAGTATTGGGGACAGGATGAAGTACTTC. Its translation is CSIGDRMKYF.

The chain carries TRBV27 and TRBJ2-1; 9 bases align to TRBD1. The CDR3 runs 18 residues. In germline, CDR1 is MNHEY, CDR2 SMNVEV (reference sequence). V lost 2 bases, J lost 3 bases, and 11 bases stayed unmatched. CDR3 sequence reads: CASSLAGTGIFSYNEQFF. The CDR3 DNA follows: TGTGCCAGCAGTTTAGCCGGGACAGGGATCTTCAGCTACAATGAGCAGTTCTTC.

The gene calls are TRBV7-9 and TRBJ2-1, with TRBD2 matching 7 bases. This CDR3 contains 12 residues. Germline-derived CDR1 and CDR2 are SEHNR and FQNEAQ (reference sequence). J was trimmed by 6 bases and V by 7 bases; bases with no gene match: 3. CDR3 in amino acids: CASISGGNEQFF. In DNA, the CDR3 is TGTGCCAGCATTTCGGGGGGCAATGAGCAGTTCTTC.

The chain uses TRBV6-4 and TRBJ2-1, with 7 bases matching TRBD2. The V and J ends lost 6 bases and 9 bases, in that order; junction bases with no gene match: 17. Germline assignment: CDR1 MRHNA and CDR2 SNTAGT. The CDR3 covers 16 residues. The CDR3 sequence is CASSSEAGRGTIEQFF. CDR3 bases: TGTGCCAGCAGCTCTGAAGCGGGACGGGGGACGATTGAGCAGTTCTTC.

The chain links TRBV2 to TRBJ1-2; D remains ambiguous. The CDR3 consists of 12 residues. V lost 4 bases and J lost 6, with 9 bases in between. Germline loops: CDR1 SNHLY, CDR2 FYNNEI. The CDR3 loop reads CASSVGVDGYTF. CDR3 coding DNA: TGTGCCAGCAGTGTCGGGGTCGATGGCTACACCTTC. Looking up the rest from reference TRBV2 and TRBJ1-2 gives the full variable domain: EPEVTQTPSHQVTQMGQEVILRCVPISNHLYFYWYRQILGQKVEFLVSFYNNEISEKSEIFDDQFSVERPDGSNFTLKIRSTKLEDSAMYFCASSVGVDGYTFGSGTRLTVV.

The V gene is TRBV12-5, the J gene TRBJ2-5; D is unresolved. CDR1 is LGHNT and CDR2 is FRNRAP in the germline V gene. The CDR3 loop spans 13 amino acids. Between the trimmed V and J ends, which lost 0 bases and 7 bases, there was a span of 9 bases. This CDR3 is CASGLVGSPTQYF. In nucleotides, the CDR3 is TGTGCTAGTGGTTTGGTTGGTAGTCCGACCCAGTACTTC.

This rearrangement joins TRBV7-7 to TRBJ2-7; TRBD1 matches 11 bases. The CDR3 runs 13 residues. The germline V gene encodes CDR1 SSHAT and CDR2 FNYEAQ (reference sequence). With 5 bases clipped from V and 5 bases from J, the junction kept 2 bases outside the gene matches. The CDR3 nucleotides are TGTGCCAGCAGCCGGGACAGGGGGGACGAGCAGTACTTC. Its translation is CASSRDRGDEQYF.

V and J are TRBV2 and TRBJ2-5; D perhaps matches TRBD2 (5 bases). This CDR3 comprises 11 residues. The V end was cut by 8 bases, the J end by 3 bases, with 7 bases between. Per germline, CDR1 SNHLY and CDR2 FYNNEI. The CDR3 loop reads CASGEKETQYF. The DNA for the CDR3 is TGTGCCAGCGGGGAGAAAGAGACCCAGTACTTC.

The sample holds one count of this clone. This sequence joins TRBV29-1 and TRBJ1-2, with D maybe TRBD1 (6 bases). V was shortened by 8 bases and J by 4 bases, with 14 bases between the two germline ends. This CDR3 contains 12 residues. Germline CDR1 is SQVTM and CDR2 is ANQGSEA. The chain's CDR3 is CSLLDSSYGYTF. The CDR3 bases are TGCAGCCTCCTGGACAGTTCCTATGGCTACACCTTC.

This chain joins TRBV15 and TRBJ2-7, with TRBD2 matching over 8 bases. This CDR3 is 13 amino acids long. The J segment lost 4 bases and the V segment lost 1 base, leaving 0 bases of the junction unmatched. Germline CDR1 and CDR2: LNHNV and YYDKDF (reference sequence). The DNA for the CDR3 is TGTGCCACCAGCAGAGCTAGCGGGTACGAGCAGTACTTC. The encoded protein is CATSRASGYEQYF.

This clone was counted a single time. V and J are TRBV5-8 and TRBJ1-1; a possible D gene is TRBD1 (6 bases). With 0 bases removed from V and 6 bases from J, the gap between germline ends came to 9 bases. This CDR3 spans 13 amino acids. Germline V gene lookup returns CDR1 SGHTS and CDR2 YDEGEE. The CDR3, as DNA: TGTGCCAGCAGCTTGGGACAGGCTCCTGAAGCTTTCTTT. This sequence encodes CASSLGQAPEAFF.

V is TRBV5-1 and J is TRBJ1-2; no definite D call. CDR1 is SGHRS, CDR2 YFSETQ, per germline. The CDR3 is 15 amino acids. V was clipped by 0 bases and J by 7 bases, with 16 bases between them. Here the CDR3 reads CASSLGVIEVSGYTF. The DNA for the CDR3 is TGCGCCAGCAGCTTGGGAGTGATTGAGGTTTCTGGCTACACCTTC.

This clone has only a few counts. This chain links TRBV29-1 with TRBJ2-1; D remains ambiguous. The CDR3 spans 13 residues. V lost 0 bases to trimming and J lost 10 bases, with 13 bases between them. In germline, CDR1 is SQVTM, CDR2 ANQGSEA. CDR3 amino acids: CSVEDWASLEQFF. CDR3 DNA: TGCAGCGTTGAAGATTGGGCGAGTCTGGAGCAGTTCTTC.

The rearrangement joins TRBV19 to TRBJ1-4, with 7 bases that match TRBD1. J gave up 4 bases and V 10 bases, and 6 bases lay outside the gene matches. Germline CDR1 and CDR2: LNHDA and SQIVND (reference sequence). The CDR3 has 13 amino acids. CDR3 region: CATKPGGNEKLFF. For the CDR3, the DNA is TGTGCCACCAAACCAGGGGGTAATGAAAAACTGTTTTTT.